This TCR beta chain was retrieved from a study of T-cell reconstitution after alpha-beta-depleted transplantation in children. Findings of the study overall: Once a year had passed after transplant, T-cell counts and diversity came mostly from newly produced T cells. Where some patients showed high TCRbeta diversity at day 60, it came from recipient T cells and thymic progenitors that had survived.

This clonotype has at least ten counts. As yet, its antigen is unknown. Construction of the TCRbeta library involved unique molecular identifiers. TCRdb re-analysed the PCR reads in MiXCR, keeping a single row per CDR3 protein. Seen here are more than 200,000 distinct CDR3 sequences, more than 20% observed once, and the top ten hold roughly 2.6%. The CDR3 has 16 amino acids. CDR1 and CDR2 (germline): SQVTM, ANQGSEA. Trimming took off 6 bases at V and 1 base at J, with 22 bases between the two ends. The input for sequencing was PBMCs, taken before TCRalphabeta/CD19-depleted stem cell transplant. The chain combines TRBV29-1 with TRBJ2-7; perhaps TRBD1 as D (6 bases). The TCR was taken from a girl aged 2-15 years with Fanconi anemia, due to receive a stem cell transplant. CDR3 nucleotide sequence: TGCAGCGTGGTCGGGACAATGTTTGTAGGATCCTACGAGCAGTACTTC. As protein: CSVVGTMFVGSYEQYF.